The next 25 T cell receptor beta chains were all read from a single sample in a study of shared clonotypes between healthy human individuals. The assay was immunoSEQ multiplex PCR, and TCRdb's table has in-frame clones only and misses some. The sample has fewer than 850,000 clones; about three quarters are singletons. Sequenced: memory CD4+ T cells sorted from blood. Sample subset: CD45RA-negative fraction. These receptors came from a woman between 25 and 40 years old in good health.

In this sample, this clone turned up once. This chain links TRBV6-1 with TRBJ1-2; D is unclear. The V and J ends lost 6 bases and 1 base respectively, with 15 bases between them. The CDR3 consists of 15 residues. CDR1 and CDR2 (germline): MNHNS, SASEGT. The CDR3 DNA sequence: TGTGCCAGCAGGCCCCAGATAGGCGTTAACTATGGCTACACCTTC. This encodes CASRPQIGVNYGYTF.

Within the sample, this clone is medium-sized (0.01 to 0.1%). The genes are TRBV15 and TRBJ2-7; D may match TRBD1 or TRBD2 (7 bases each). V was shortened by 3 bases and J by 7 bases, with 16 bases between the two germline ends. The CDR3 consists of 14 residues. Germline loops: CDR1 LNHNV, CDR2 YYDKDF (reference sequence). The CDR3 DNA follows: TGTGCCACCAGCAGTACACAGGGGAGGGGGGAGCAGTACTTC. This translates into CATSSTQGRGEQYF.

This clone has just a few counts. Other DNA sequences in this specimen translate into the identical CDR3. CDR3 protein: CASSELGGTEAFF. The CDR3 coding sequence is TGTGCCAGCAGTGAATTAGGGGGGACTGAAGCTTTCTTT. The genes are TRBV6-1 and TRBJ1-1; maybe TRBD1 (6 bases). Germline V gene sequence: CDR1 MNHNS, CDR2 SASEGT. Trimming took 2 bases from V and 5 from J, leaving 9 bases between them. This CDR3 is 13 amino acids long.

This chain links TRBV28 with TRBJ1-2, with a tentative D call TRBD1 (6 bases). CDR3 length: 14 residues. Germline CDR1 MDHEN, CDR2 SYDVKM. The ends were cut back, 6 bases at V and 1 base at J, with 12 bases in the middle. The CDR3 reads CASSPGTHNYGYTF. The DNA for the CDR3 is TGTGCCAGCAGCCCCGGGACACATAACTATGGCTACACCTTC.

Notes on this clone: The sample holds other DNA sequences that translate to the same CDR3. V and J are TRBV19 and TRBJ1-2; a possible D gene is TRBD1 (5 bases). Between the trimmed V and J ends, which lost 7 bases and 6 bases, there was a span of 18 bases. CDR1 LNHDA and CDR2 SQIVND come from the germline V gene (reference sequence). This CDR3 comprises 14 residues. The CDR3 DNA is TGTGCCAGTACCACGGGGCAGGGTAGGAATGGCTACACCTTC. Protein product: CASTTGQGRNGYTF.

The chain carries TRBV6-4 and TRBJ2-3; TRBD2 aligns across 7 bases. This CDR3 spans 13 amino acids. The V gene's germline CDR1 is MRHNA and CDR2 SNTAGT. V dropped 4 bases and J dropped 9; count of bases not matched to a gene: 7. DNA of the CDR3: TGTGCCAGCAGTGTCCTAACCGGGAGGACGCAGTATTTT. Translation gives CASSVLTGRTQYF.

The chain has TRBV7-2 and TRBJ1-2; 10 positions agree with TRBD1. The CDR3 is made up of 15 amino acids. V shed 4 bases and J 8 bases; nucleotides not matched to a gene: 10. Germline V gives CDR1 SGHTA, CDR2 FQGNSA. The CDR3: CASSYFPGQGRGYTF. The CDR3 DNA follows: TGTGCCAGCAGCTACTTCCCGGGACAGGGGCGAGGCTACACCTTC.

This clone has more than one count but fewer than ten. The V and J genes are TRBV7-8 and TRBJ2-6, with 9 bases that match TRBD1. J lost 5 bases, V lost 1 base, and 18 bases had no gene match. This CDR3 region has 21 residues. CDR1 is SGHVS and CDR2 is FQNEAQ in the germline V gene. The CDR3 protein is CASSLDTGGAFGIAWANVLTF. CDR3 DNA: TGTGCCAGCAGCTTAGATACAGGGGGCGCTTTTGGAATCGCTTGGGCCAACGTCCTGACTTTC.

The chain employs TRBV10-2 and TRBJ2-5; 11 bases align to TRBD2. This CDR3 has 13 amino acids. V was clipped by 7 bases and J by 11 bases; unmatched bases: 9. CDR1 is WSHSY, CDR2 SAAADI, per germline. CDR3 amino acids: CASTLAGAREQYF. CDR3 DNA: TGCGCCAGCACACTAGCGGGAGCCCGGGAGCAGTACTTC.

The V call is TRBV28, the J call TRBJ2-7, with D possibly TRBD2 on 6 matching bases. V gave up 6 bases and J gave up 6 bases, with 15 bases separating them. The CDR3 is 13 residues long. The germline V gene has CDR1 MDHEN and CDR2 SYDVKM. CDR3 region: CASSLRGLREQYF. In DNA, the CDR3 is TGTGCCAGCAGCCTCCGGGGGTTGCGCGAGCAGTACTTC. The entire variable domain, with the rest obtained from reference TRBV28 and TRBJ2-7, is as follows: DVKVTQSSRYLVKRTGEKVFLECVQDMDHENMFWYRQDPGLGLRLIYFSYDVKMKEKGDIPEGYSVSREKKERFSLILESASTNQTSMYLCASSLRGLREQYFGPGTRLTVT.

The genes are TRBV5-1 and TRBJ2-4; 8 bases are shared with TRBD1. The germline CDR1 and CDR2 sequences are SGHRS and YFSETQ. Losses at the gene ends were 4 bases for V and 8 bases for J; bases not matched to a gene: 8. This CDR3 is 14 amino acids long. In DNA, the CDR3 is TGCGCCAGCAGCCAAGGACAGGGATCGGACATTCAGTACTTC. Its translation: CASSQGQGSDIQYF.

The rearrangement links TRBV5-4 to TRBJ2-7; no definite D call. Germline V gene sequence: CDR1 SGHNT, CDR2 YYREEE (reference sequence). The CDR3 extends over 14 amino acids. Trimming cost V 2 bases and J 3 bases, with 12 bases left between them. CDR3 in amino acids: CASSLIGPNYEQYF. The CDR3 coding sequence is TGTGCCAGCAGCTTAATTGGACCGAACTACGAGCAGTACTTC.

The J gene is TRBJ2-3, the V gene TRBV5-1; D is perhaps TRBD1 (5 bases). The CDR3 runs 15 residues. Germline-derived CDR1 and CDR2 are SGHRS and YFSETQ. The V end was cut by 0 bases, the J end by 2 bases, with 10 bases between. The CDR3 DNA reads TGCGCCAGCAGCTTGGGACAGCTAAACACAGATACGCAGTATTTT. This encodes CASSLGQLNTDTQYF. The full variable domain, in which reference TRBV5-1 and TRBJ2-3 provide the parts outside the CDR3, is KAGVTQTPRYLIKTRGQQVTLSCSPISGHRSVSWYQQTPGQGLQFLFEYFSETQRNKGNFPGRFSGRQFSNSRSEMNVSTLELGDSALYLCASSLGQLNTDTQYFGPGTRLTVL.

V is TRBV18 and J is TRBJ2-1; D ambiguous. V lost 6 bases and J 9 bases, leaving 9 bases between the germline ends. The CDR3 covers 11 residues. Germline-derived CDR1 and CDR2 are KGHSH and LQKENI. The CDR3, as DNA: TGTGCCAGCTCTCCAGAACGTGAGCAGTTCTTC. This translates into CASSPEREQFF. Together with reference TRBV18 and TRBJ2-1, the CDR3 gives the full variable domain: NAGVMQNPRHLVRRRGQEARLRCSPMKGHSHVYWYRQLPEEGLKFMVYLQKENIIDESGMPKERFSAEFPKEGPSILRIQQVVRGDSAAYFCASSPEREQFFGPGTRLTVL.

The chain is built from TRBV6-4 and TRBJ2-3; D is perhaps TRBD1 or TRBD2 (7 bases each). Trimming shortened V by 9 bases and J by 5 bases, and 18 bases separated the two germline ends. The length of the CDR3 is 14 residues. CDR1 and CDR2 (germline): MRHNA, SNTAGT. The chain's CDR3 is CASRQGGEGDTQYF. DNA for the CDR3: TGTGCCAGTAGACAGGGAGGGGAAGGAGATACGCAGTATTTT.

This chain joins TRBV30 and TRBJ2-1; 9 nucleotides agree with TRBD2. Germline trimming cut 5 bases from V and 12 bases from J; bases unmatched to any gene: 5. Per the germline V gene, CDR1 is GTSNPN and CDR2 is SVGIG (reference sequence). The CDR3 is 11 residues long. The CDR3 sequence: CAWGYSGRQFF. The CDR3 DNA follows: TGTGCCTGGGGATATAGCGGGAGGCAGTTCTTC. The whole variable domain, remainder taken from reference TRBV30 and TRBJ2-1, is SQTIHQWPATLVQPVGSPLSLECTVEGTSNPNLYWYRQAAGRGLQLLFYSVGIGQISSEVPQNLSASRPQDRQFILSSKKLLLSDSGFYLCAWGYSGRQFFGPGTRLTVL.

The chain combines TRBV30 with TRBJ1-4; D is unresolved. V lost 2 bases to trimming and J lost 0 bases, with 7 bases between them. CDR3 length equals 14 residues. CDR1 and CDR2 (germline): GTSNPN, SVGIG (reference sequence). CDR3 nucleotides: TGTGCCTGGAGTTTCACCTCAACTAATGAAAAACTGTTTTTT. It codes for CAWSFTSTNEKLFF.

V and J are TRBV28 and TRBJ1-1; D not resolved. Looked up from germline, CDR1 is MDHEN and CDR2 is SYDVKM. V lost 8 bases, J lost 0 bases, and 10 bases lay in between. This CDR3 has 13 amino acids. The CDR3 region is CASLDIMNTEAFF. DNA of the CDR3: TGTGCCAGCCTAGACATAATGAACACTGAAGCTTTCTTT.

This chain connects TRBV2 to TRBJ2-1; the D gene is possibly TRBD1 (6 bases). The CDR3 length is 15 residues. Germline V gene sequence: CDR1 SNHLY, CDR2 FYNNEI. The V end lost 11 bases, the J end lost 4 bases, and 21 bases lay between the germline ends. CDR3 nucleotide sequence: TGTGCCGGAGCCCGGGGCAGGGGTTTTTACAATGAGCAGTTCTTC. Translation gives CAGARGRGFYNEQFF.

This chain connects TRBV7-6 to TRBJ2-7, with TRBD2 identical over 12 bases. The junction had 5 bases not matched to a gene; V was cut back by 4 bases and J by 4 bases. The germline gives CDR1 SGHVS, CDR2 FNYEAQ. The CDR3 is made up of 15 amino acids. This chain's CDR3 is CASSSRLAGVYEQYF. CDR3 in DNA: TGTGCCAGCAGCTCCCGACTAGCGGGAGTGTACGAGCAGTACTTC. The variable domain in full, completed from reference TRBV7-6 and TRBJ2-7, reads GAGVSQSPRYKVTKRGQDVALRCDPISGHVSLYWYRQALGQGPEFLTYFNYEAQQDKSGLPNDRFSAERPEGSISTLTIQRTEQRDSAMYRCASSSRLAGVYEQYFGPGTRLTVT.

This clone occurred once. The V gene is TRBV6-5, the J gene TRBJ1-1; TRBD1 is a possible D gene (5 bases). This CDR3 is 13 amino acids long. Germline V lookup: CDR1 MNHEY, CDR2 SVGAGI. Trimming left V 7 bases short and J 2 bases short, with 11 bases between. The CDR3: CASIGTPNTEAFF. CDR3 coding DNA: TGTGCCAGCATTGGGACTCCAAACACTGAAGCTTTCTTT.

The rearrangement links TRBV2 to TRBJ1-1, with 10 bases fitting TRBD1. Germline loops: CDR1 SNHLY, CDR2 FYNNEI. The CDR3 length is 14 residues. J gave up 10 bases and V 6 bases, and 11 bases lay outside the gene matches. In nucleotides, the CDR3 is TGTGCCAGCAGCGGGGACAGGGGATACTCCGCAGCTTTCTTT. It codes for CASSGDRGYSAAFF.

This rearrangement joins TRBV11-3 to TRBJ2-3; D perhaps matches TRBD2 (7 bases). CDR1 is SGHNT, CDR2 YENEEA, per germline. The CDR3 covers 19 residues. The V gene lost 6 bases and the J gene lost 0 bases, with 25 bases spanning the gap. The CDR3 DNA follows: TGTGCCAGCAGAGGGGAAAGCGGGACGATGGGGACAAGCACAGATACGCAGTATTTT. This encodes CASRGESGTMGTSTDTQYF.

The chain links TRBV7-6 to TRBJ2-5; perhaps TRBD2 as D (6 bases). Germline lookup yields CDR1 SGHVS and CDR2 FNYEAQ. CDR3 length equals 16 residues. Trimming stripped 5 bases from V and 2 bases from J, with 18 bases between. The CDR3: CASSPTGSGVQETQYF. The CDR3 nucleotides read TGTGCCAGCAGCCCAACGGGTAGCGGAGTGCAAGAGACCCAGTACTTC.

This clone came up a few times. The chain joins TRBV5-1 to TRBJ1-1, with 7 bases aligning to TRBD1. Germline assignment: CDR1 SGHRS and CDR2 YFSETQ. This CDR3 spans 15 amino acids. The V gene end was trimmed by 0 bases and the J gene end by 4 bases; junction bases not matched to a gene: 6. CDR3 nucleotides: TGCGCCAGCAGCTTGGGCGACAGGGCAGGCACTGAAGCTTTCTTT. Protein product: CASSLGDRAGTEAFF.